Listed below are T cell receptor beta chains from one sample, sequenced in a study of blood T cell repertoires in COVID-19. Some clones are missing from TCRdb's copy, which holds only in-frame ones; the method was immunoSEQ multiplex PCR. The table includes 85,000 to 130,000 clones, 85% to 90% detected once. Sequencing was performed on peripheral blood. These receptors were taken from a human donor in a cohort sampled during active COVID-19. Each CDR3 is given without its conserved first and last residue. Some rows have no size entry. The others give once, few or many, or a class for an expanded clone.

clone_size	cdr3_length	v_call	j_call	cdr3_aa
.	12	TRBV28	TRBJ2-5	ASRLAGGRETQY
.	17	TRBV7-3	TRBJ2-3	ASSPMTTSGGPAADTQY
.	15	TRBV19	TRBJ1-6	ASSREGRQLSNSPLH
.	11	TRBV12-3/TRBV12-4	TRBJ2-7	ASRTTGVYEQY
.	12	TRBV28	TRBJ1-4	ASSFTATNEKLF
.	12	TRBV7-2	TRBJ1-2	ASRRDRENYGYT
.	13	TRBV6-5	TRBJ2-1	ASSLQFGEYNEQF
.	16	TRBV1	TRBJ1-5	TSSQDQGGTVCNQPQH
.	11	TRBV12-3/TRBV12-4	TRBJ2-2	ASSLGGGGELF
.	14	TRBV4-1	TRBJ1-5	ASSQAIPQERGPQH
.	13	TRBV3-1/TRBV3-2	TRBJ2-7	ASSQSLAGGYEQY
.	13	TRBV7-2	TRBJ2-3	ASSGRGARTDTQY
.	12	TRBV6-2/TRBV6-3	TRBJ2-1	ASSHGRDYNEQF
few	14	TRBV6-2/TRBV6-3	TRBJ2-1	ASSYSRGGLINEQF
once	14	TRBV28	TRBJ1-5	ASSLHRTGGGQPQH
few	13	TRBV10-3	TRBJ1-4	AIKQGTGNNEKLF